Shown below are 3 T cell receptor beta chains from a single sample sequenced in a study of blood T cell repertoires in COVID-19 (dated by TCRdb to between 2020 and 2021). Libraries came from the immunoSEQ multiplex PCR assay. Drawn from immuneACCESS, this table holds only the in-frame rearrangements with V and J called that TCRdb kept. Clones are partly lost; checked studies trace under half to an unresolved V gene and leave the rest unexplained. Across this sample there are over 130,000 clones, with about 90% seen only once. More than 9% of the sample is in the top ten clones. What was sequenced was peripheral blood. All receptors come from a man aged 55 to 69 with active or convalescent COVID-19.

The chain is built from TRBV29-1 and TRBJ2-2, with D uncertain. CDR1 SQVTM and CDR2 ANQGSEA come from the germline V gene. The CDR3 loop spans 13 amino acids. The V and J ends lost 3 bases and 1 base respectively, with 6 bases between them. The CDR3 bases are TGCAGCGTTGACATCGGGAACACCGGGGAGCTGTTTTTT. Its translation: CSVDIGNTGELFF.

The chain is built from TRBV5-1 and TRBJ1-6, with a possible D match to TRBD1 (5 bases). This CDR3 is 15 amino acids long. The V end lost 3 bases, the J end lost 11 bases, and 18 bases lay between the germline ends. Germline assignment: CDR1 SGHRS and CDR2 YFSETQ. CDR3 coding DNA: TGCGCCAGCAGCTCCACGGGACTCCCCGCCGCACCCCTCCACTTT. The encoded protein is CASSSTGLPAAPLHF.

V and J are TRBV18 and TRBJ1-1; maybe TRBD1 (5 bases). V shed 4 bases and J shed 5 bases, with 8 bases lying between them. The CDR3 is 12 residues long. Looked up from germline, CDR1 is KGHSH and CDR2 is LQKENI. The CDR3 protein is CASSQRGTEAFF. DNA of the CDR3: TGTGCCAGCTCACAAAGGGGTACTGAAGCTTTCTTT.